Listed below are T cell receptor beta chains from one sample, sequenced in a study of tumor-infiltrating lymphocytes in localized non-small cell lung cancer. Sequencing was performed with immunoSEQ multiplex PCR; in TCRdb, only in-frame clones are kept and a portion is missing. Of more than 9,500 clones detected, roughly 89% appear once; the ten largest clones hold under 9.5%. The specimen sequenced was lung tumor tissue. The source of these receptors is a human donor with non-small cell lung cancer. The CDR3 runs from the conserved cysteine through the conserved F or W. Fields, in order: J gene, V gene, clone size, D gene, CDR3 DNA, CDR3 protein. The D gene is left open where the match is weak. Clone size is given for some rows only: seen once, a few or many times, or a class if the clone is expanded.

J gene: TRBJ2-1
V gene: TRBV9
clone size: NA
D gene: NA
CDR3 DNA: TGTGCCAGCAGCGTCGATGGCGGCTCCTACAATGAGCAGTTCTTC
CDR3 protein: CASSVDGGSYNEQFF

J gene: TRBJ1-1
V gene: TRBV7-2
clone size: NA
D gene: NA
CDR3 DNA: TGTGCCAGCAGCTTAGTCTCTTTGGCGAACACTGAAGCTTTCTTT
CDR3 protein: CASSLVSLANTEAFF

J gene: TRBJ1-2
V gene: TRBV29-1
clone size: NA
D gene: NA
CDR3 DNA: TGCAGCGTTGTAAAGGACTATGGCTACACCTTC
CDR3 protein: CSVVKDYGYTF

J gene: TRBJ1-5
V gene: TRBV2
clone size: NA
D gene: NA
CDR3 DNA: TGTGCCAGCAGTGAAGGTGTGGCCAGTTTGAGACAGCCCCAGCATTTT
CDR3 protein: CASSEGVASLRQPQHF

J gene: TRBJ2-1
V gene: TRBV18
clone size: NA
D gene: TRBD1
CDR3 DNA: TGTGCCAGCTCACCACTGGGGACAGGGATAGATGAGCAGTTCTTC
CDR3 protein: CASSPLGTGIDEQFF

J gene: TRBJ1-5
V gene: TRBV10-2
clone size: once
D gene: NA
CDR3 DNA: TGCGCCAGCACGGGGATACACAATCAGCCCCAGCATTTT
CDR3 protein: CASTGIHNQPQHF

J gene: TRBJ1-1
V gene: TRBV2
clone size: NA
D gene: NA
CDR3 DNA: TGTGCCAGCTATGGTAGTGCTGAAGCTTTCTTT
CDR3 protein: CASYGSAEAFF

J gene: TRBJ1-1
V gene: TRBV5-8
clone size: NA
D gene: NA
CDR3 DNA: TGTGCCAGCAGCTTGGTGCGGAACACTGAAGCTTTCTTT
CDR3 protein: CASSLVRNTEAFF

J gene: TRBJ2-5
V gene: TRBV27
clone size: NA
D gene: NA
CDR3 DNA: TGTGCCAGCAGTTTAAGACAGGGCGGGAGGCAAGAGACCCAGTACTTC
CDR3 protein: CASSLRQGGRQETQYF

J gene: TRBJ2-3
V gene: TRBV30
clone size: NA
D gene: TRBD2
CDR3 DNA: TGTGCCTGGAGTGTAAGGCTAACGGGAGGGTCCACAGATACGCAGTATTTT
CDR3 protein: CAWSVRLTGGSTDTQYF

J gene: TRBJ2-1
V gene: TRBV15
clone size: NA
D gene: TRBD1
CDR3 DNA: TGTGCCACCAGTATCCGGGACAGGGACAATGAGCAGTTCTTC
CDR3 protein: CATSIRDRDNEQFF

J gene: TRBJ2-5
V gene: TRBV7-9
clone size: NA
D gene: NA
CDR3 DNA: TGTGCCAGCAGCTCTAATCCCCCAGGTTCGGAGACCCAGTACTTC
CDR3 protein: CASSSNPPGSETQYF

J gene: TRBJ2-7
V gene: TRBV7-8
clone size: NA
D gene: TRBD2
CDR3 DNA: TGTGCCAGCATCATGACTAGCGGGGGGTCCTACGAGCAGTACTTC
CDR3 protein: CASIMTSGGSYEQYF

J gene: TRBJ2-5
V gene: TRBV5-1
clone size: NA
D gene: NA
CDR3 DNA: TGCGCCAGCAGCTTGGCCCCCCAGACTAGTGGCGGGACCCAGTACTTC
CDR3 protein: CASSLAPQTSGGTQYF

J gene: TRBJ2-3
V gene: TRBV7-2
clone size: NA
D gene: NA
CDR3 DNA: TGTGCCAGCAGCCCTTTGGGAGGAGATACGCAGTATTTT
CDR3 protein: CASSPLGGDTQYF

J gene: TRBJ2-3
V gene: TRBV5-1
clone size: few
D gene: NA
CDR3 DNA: TGCGCCAGCACCATACGAGGGGGTTGGGATCCAACAGATACGCAGTATTTT
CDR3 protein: CASTIRGGWDPTDTQYF

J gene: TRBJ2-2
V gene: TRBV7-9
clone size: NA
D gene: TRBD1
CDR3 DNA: TGTGCCAGCAGCCGGGACAGGGGGCCGGACACCGGGGAGCTGTTTTTT
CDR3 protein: CASSRDRGPDTGELFF

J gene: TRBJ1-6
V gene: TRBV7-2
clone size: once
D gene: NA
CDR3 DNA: TGTGCCAGCACGGCGGGGGTAGGGAATTCACCCCTCCACTTT
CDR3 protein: CASTAGVGNSPLHF

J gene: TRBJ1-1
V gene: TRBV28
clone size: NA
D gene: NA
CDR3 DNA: TGTGCCAGCAGTACACCCCTGAGGTTAGACACTGAAGCTTTCTTT
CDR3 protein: CASSTPLRLDTEAFF

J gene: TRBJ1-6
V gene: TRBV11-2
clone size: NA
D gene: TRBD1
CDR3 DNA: TGTGCCAGCAGCCCCTCCGGGACAGGGGGCTTGAATTCACCCCTCCACTTT
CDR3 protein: CASSPSGTGGLNSPLHF

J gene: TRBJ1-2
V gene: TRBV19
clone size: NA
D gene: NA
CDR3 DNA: TGTGCCAGTAGTATTCGAGCGGGAATTACTAACTATGGCTACACCTTC
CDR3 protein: CASSIRAGITNYGYTF

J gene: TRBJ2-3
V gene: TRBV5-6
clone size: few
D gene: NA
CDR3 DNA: TGTGCCAGCAGCCCGGAGCCGGGCACAGATACGCAGTATTTT
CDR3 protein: CASSPEPGTDTQYF

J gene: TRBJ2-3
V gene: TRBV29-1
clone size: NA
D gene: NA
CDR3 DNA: TGCAGCGTTTCGGGACTGAACACAGATACGCAGTATTTT
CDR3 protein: CSVSGLNTDTQYF

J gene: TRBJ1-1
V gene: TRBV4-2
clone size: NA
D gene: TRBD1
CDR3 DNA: TGTGCCAGCAGCCTTACCGCTACAGGGGATGACACTGAAGCTTTCTTT
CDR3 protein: CASSLTATGDDTEAFF

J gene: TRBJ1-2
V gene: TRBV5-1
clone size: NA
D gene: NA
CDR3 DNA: TGCGCCAGCAGCTCGGGTTTGAAACACTATGGCTACACCTTC
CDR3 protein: CASSSGLKHYGYTF

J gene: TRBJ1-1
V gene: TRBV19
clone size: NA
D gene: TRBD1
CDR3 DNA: TGTGCCAGTAGTGTTGACAGGGCGGCTGAAGCTTTCTTT
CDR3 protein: CASSVDRAAEAFF

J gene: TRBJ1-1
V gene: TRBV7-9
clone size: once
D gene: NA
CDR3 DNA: TGTGCCAGCAGCTTGGACGGGGAGAACACTGAAGCTTTCTTT
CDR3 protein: CASSLDGENTEAFF

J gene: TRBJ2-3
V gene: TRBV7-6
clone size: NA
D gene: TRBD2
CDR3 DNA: TGTGCCAGCAGCTTAGGGTCTGCGGGGGGCCGCACAGATACGCAGTATTTT
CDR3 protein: CASSLGSAGGRTDTQYF

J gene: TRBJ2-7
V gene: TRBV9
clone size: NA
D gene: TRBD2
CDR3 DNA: TGTGCCAGCAGCGTAGTACCTAGCGGGAACTCCTACGAGCAGTACTTC
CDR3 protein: CASSVVPSGNSYEQYF

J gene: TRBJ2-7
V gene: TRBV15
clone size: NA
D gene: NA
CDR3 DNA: TGTGCCACGGAGGACTCATCGAGCGAGCAGTACTTC
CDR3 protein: CATEDSSSEQYF

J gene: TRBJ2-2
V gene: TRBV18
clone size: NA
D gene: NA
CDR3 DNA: TGTGCCAGCTCACCAATTGGGATCGGGAACACCGGGGAGCTGTTTTTT
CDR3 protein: CASSPIGIGNTGELFF

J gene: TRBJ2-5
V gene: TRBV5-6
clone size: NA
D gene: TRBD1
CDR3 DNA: TGTGCCAGCAGCTTGGGACAGGGGGAGACCCAGTACTTC
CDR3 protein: CASSLGQGETQYF

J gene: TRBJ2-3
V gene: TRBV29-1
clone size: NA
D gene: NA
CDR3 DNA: TGCAGCGTTGAATTAGGGCAGGGGGGAGATACGCAGTATTTT
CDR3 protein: CSVELGQGGDTQYF

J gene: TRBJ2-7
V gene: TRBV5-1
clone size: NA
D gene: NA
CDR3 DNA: TGCGCCAGCAGCCCCGGGACGGCCTCCGAGCAGTACTTC
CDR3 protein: CASSPGTASEQYF

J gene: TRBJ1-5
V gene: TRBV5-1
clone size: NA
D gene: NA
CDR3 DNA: TGCGCCAGCAGCTTGGCGGGGGGCTCGGGTCAGCCCCAGCATTTT
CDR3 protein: CASSLAGGSGQPQHF

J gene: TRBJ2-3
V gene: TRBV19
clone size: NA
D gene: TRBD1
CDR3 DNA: TGTGCCAGTGAGACAGGGGGTGCAGATACGCAGTATTTT
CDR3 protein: CASETGGADTQYF

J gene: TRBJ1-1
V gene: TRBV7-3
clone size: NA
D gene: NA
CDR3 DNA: TGTGCCAGCAGTCCTGGGGGAGCTATGAACACTGAAGCTTTCTTT
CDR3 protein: CASSPGGAMNTEAFF

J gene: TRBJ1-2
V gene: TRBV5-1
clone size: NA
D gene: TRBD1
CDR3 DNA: TGCGCCAGCAGCGATGAGGGACAGGGGAGTGGGTATGGCTACACCTTC
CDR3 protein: CASSDEGQGSGYGYTF

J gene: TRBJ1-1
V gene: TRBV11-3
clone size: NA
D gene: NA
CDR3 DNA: TGTGCCAGCAGCATTACAGGCTCGCCGAACACTGAAGCTTTCTTT
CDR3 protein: CASSITGSPNTEAFF

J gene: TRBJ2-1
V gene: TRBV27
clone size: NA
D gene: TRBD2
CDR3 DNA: TGTGCCAGCAGTTCAACAACTAGCGCCGCCTCCTACAATGAGCAGTTCTTC
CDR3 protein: CASSSTTSAASYNEQFF

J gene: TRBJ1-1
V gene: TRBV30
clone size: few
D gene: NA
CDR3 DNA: TGTGCCTGGGACGAGAGAGGGACTGAAGCTTTCTTT
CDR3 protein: CAWDERGTEAFF

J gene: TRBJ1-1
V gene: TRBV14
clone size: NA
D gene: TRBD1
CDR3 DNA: TGTGCCAGCAGCAAACAGGGGGGGGTTTTCACTGAAGCTTTCTTT
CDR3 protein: CASSKQGGVFTEAFF